This note documents a single T cell receptor (beta chain) sequence. Its target is unknown. The data originate from a study of monozygotic twins with inflammatory bowel disease. Study-wide points: Especially with disease activity, IBD patients shared fewer clonotypes with others than healthy twins did.

Looked up from germline, CDR1 is GTSNPN and CDR2 is SVGIG (reference sequence). The CDR3 is made up of 13 amino acids. TCRdb reprocessed the 5' RACE reads; each CDR3 protein has one entry and no DNA is given. In total, the table holds approximately 330,000 distinct CDR3 sequences. Sequences were obtained from blood. The chain has TRBV30 and TRBJ2-7; TCRdb's D call, TRBD1, is unchecked because there is no DNA. This TCR derives from a human donor with ulcerative colitis or Crohn's disease, or a healthy co-twin of an affected twin (not recorded which). This CDR3 is CAWSRQGLYEQYF.